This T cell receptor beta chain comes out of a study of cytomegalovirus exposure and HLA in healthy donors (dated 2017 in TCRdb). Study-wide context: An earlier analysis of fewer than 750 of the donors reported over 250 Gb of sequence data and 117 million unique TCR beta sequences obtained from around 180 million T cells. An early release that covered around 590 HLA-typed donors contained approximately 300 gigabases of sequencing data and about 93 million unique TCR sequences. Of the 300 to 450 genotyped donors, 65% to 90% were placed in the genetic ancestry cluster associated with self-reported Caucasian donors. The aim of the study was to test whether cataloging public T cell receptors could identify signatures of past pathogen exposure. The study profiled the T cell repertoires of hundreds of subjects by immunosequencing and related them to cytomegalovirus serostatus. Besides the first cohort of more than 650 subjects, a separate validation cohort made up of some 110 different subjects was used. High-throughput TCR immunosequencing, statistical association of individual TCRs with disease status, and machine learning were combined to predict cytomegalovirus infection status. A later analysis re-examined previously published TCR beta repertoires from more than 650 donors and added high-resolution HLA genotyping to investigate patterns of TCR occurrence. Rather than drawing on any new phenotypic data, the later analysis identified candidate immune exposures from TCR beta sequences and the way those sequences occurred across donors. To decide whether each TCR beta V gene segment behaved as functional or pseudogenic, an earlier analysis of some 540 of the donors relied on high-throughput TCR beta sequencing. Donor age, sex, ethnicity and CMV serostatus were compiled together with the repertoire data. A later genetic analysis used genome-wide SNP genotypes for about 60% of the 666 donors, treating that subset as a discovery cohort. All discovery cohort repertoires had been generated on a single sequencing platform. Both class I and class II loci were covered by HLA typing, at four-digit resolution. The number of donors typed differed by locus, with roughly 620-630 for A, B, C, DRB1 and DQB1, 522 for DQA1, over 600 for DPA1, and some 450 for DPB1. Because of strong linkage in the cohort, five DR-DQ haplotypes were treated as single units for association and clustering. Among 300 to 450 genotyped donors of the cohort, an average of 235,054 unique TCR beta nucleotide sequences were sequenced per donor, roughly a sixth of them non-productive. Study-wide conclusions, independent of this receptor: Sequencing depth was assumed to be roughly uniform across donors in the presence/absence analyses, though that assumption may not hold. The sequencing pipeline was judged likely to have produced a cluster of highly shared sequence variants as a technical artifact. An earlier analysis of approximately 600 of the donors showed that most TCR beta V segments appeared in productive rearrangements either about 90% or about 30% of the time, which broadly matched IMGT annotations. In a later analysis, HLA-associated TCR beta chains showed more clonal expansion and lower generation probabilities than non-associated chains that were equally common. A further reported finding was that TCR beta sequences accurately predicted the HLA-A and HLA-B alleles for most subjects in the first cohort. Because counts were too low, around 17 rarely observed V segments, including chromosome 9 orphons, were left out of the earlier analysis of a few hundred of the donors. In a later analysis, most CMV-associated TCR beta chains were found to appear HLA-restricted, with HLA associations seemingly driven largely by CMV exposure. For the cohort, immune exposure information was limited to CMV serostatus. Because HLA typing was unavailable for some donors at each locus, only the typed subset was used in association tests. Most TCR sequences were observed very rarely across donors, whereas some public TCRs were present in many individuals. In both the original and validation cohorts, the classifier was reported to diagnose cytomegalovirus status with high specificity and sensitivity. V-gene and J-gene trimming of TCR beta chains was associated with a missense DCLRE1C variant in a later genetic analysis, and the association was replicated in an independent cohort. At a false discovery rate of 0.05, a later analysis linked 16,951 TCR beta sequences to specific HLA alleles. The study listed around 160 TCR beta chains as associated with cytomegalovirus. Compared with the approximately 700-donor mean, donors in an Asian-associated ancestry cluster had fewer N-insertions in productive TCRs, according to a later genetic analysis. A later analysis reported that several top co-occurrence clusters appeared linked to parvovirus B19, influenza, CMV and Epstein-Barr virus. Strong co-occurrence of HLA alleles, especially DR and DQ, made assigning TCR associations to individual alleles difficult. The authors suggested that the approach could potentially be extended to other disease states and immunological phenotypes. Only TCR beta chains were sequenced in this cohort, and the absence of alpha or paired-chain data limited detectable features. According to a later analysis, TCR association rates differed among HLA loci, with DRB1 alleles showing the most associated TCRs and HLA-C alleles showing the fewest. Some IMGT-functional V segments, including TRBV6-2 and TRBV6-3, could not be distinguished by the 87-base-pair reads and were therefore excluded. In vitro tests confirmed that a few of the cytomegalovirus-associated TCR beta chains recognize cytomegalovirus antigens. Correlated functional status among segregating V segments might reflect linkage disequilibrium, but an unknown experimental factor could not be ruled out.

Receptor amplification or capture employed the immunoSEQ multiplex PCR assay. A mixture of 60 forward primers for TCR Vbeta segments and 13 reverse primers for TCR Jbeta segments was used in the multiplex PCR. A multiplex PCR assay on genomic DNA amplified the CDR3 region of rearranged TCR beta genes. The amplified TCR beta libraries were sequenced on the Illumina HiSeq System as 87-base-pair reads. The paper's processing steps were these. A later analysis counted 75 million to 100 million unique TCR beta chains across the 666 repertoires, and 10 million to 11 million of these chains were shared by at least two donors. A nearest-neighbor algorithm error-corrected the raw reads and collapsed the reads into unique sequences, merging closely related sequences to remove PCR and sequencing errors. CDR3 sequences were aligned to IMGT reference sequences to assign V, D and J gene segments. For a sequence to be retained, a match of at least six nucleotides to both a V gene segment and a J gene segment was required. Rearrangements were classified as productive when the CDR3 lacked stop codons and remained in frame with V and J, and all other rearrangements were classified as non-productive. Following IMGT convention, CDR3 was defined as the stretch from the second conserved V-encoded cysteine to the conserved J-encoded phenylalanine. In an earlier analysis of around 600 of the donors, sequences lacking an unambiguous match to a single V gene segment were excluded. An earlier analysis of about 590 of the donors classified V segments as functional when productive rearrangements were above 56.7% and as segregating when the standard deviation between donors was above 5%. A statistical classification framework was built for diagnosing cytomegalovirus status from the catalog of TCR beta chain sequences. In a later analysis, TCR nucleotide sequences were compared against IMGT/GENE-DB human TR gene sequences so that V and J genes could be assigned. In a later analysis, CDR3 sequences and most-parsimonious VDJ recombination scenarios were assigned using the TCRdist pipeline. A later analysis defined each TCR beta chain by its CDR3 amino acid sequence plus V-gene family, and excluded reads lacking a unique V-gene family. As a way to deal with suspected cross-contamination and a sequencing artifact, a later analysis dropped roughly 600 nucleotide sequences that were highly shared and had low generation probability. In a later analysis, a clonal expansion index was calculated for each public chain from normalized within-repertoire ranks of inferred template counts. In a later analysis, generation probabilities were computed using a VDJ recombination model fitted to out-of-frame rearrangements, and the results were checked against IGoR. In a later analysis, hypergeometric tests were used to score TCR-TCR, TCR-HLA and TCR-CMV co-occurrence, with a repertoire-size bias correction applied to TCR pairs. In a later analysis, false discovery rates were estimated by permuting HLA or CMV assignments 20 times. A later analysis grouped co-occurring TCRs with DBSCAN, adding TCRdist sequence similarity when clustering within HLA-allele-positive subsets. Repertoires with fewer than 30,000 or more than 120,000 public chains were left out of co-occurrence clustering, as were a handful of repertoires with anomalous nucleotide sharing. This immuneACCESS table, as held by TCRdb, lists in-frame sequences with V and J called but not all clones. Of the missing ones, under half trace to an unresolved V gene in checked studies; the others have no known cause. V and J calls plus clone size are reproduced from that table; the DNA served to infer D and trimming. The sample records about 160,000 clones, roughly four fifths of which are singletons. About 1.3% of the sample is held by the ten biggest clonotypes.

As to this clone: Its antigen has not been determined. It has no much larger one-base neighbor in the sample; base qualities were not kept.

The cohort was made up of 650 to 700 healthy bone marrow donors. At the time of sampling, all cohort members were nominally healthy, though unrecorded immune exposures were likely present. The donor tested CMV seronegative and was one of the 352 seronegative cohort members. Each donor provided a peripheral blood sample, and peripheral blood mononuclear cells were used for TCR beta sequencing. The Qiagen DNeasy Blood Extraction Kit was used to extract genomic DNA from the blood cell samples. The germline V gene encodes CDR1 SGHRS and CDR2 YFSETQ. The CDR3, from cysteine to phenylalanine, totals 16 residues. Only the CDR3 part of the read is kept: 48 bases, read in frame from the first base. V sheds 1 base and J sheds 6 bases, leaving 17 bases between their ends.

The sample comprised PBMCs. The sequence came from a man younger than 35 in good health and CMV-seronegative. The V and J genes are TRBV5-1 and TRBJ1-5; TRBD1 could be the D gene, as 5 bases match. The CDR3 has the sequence CASSLNAVGGSQPQHF. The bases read TGCGCCAGCAGCTTGAATGCTGTCGGGGGAAGTCAGCCCCAGCATTTT.